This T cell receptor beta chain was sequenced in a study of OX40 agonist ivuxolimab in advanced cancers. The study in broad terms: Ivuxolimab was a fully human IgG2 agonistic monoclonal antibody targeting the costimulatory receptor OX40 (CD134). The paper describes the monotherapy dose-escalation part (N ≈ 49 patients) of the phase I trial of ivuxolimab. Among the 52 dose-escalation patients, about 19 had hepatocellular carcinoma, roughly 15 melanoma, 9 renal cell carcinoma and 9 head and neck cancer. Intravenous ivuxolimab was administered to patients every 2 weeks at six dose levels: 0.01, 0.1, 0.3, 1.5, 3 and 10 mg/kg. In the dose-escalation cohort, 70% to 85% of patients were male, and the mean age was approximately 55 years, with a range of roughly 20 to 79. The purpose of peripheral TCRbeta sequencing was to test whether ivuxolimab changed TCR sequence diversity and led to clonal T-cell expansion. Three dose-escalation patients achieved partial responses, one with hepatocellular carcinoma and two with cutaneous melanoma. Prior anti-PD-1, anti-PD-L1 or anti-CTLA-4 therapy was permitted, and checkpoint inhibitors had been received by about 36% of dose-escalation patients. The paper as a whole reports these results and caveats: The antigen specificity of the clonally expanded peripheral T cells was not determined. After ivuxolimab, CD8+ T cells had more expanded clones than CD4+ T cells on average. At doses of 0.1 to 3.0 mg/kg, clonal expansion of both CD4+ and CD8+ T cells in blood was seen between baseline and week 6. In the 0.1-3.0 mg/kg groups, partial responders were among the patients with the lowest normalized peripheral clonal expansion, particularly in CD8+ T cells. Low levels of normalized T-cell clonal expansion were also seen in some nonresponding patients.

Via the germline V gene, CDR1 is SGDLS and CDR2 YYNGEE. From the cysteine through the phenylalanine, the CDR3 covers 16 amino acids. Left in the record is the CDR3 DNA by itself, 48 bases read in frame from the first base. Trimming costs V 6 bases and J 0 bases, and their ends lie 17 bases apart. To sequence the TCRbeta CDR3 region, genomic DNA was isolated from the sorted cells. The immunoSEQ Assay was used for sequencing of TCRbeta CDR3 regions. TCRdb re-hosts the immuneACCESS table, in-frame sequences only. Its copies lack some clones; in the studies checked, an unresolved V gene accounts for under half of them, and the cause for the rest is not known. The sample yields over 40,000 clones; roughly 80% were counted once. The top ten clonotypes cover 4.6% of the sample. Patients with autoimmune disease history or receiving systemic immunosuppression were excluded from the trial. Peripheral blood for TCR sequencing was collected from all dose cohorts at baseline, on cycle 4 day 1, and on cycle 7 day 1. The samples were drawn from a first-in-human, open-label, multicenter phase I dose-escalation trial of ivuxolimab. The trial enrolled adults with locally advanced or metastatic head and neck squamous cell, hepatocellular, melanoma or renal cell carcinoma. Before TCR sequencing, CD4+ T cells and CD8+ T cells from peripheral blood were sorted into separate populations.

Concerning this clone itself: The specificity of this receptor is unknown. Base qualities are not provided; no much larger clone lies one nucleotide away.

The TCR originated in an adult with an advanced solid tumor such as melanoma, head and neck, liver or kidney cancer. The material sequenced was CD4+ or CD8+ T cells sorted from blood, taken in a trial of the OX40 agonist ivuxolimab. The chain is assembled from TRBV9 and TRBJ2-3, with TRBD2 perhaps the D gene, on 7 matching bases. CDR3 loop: CASTPGRGASTDTQYF. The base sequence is TGTGCCAGCACCCCAGGGAGGGGGGCAAGCACAGATACGCAGTATTTT.